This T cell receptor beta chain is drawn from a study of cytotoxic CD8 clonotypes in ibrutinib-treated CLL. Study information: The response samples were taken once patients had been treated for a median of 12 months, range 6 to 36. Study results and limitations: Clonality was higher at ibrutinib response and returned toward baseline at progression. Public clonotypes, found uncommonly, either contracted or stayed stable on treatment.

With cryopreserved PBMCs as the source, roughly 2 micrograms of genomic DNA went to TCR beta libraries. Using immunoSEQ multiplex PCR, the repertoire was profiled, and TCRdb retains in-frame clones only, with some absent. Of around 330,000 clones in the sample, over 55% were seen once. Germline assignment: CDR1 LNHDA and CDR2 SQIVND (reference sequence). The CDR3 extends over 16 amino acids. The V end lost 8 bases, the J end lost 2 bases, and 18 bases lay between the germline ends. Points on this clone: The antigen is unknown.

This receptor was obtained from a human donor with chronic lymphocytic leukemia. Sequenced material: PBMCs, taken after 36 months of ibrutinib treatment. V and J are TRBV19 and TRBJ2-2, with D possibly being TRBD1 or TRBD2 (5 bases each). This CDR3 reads CASWGWDHSNTGELFF. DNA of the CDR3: TGTGCCAGTTGGGGCTGGGACCACTCTAACACCGGGGAGCTGTTTTTT.